The 22 T cell receptor beta chains below were found in one sample sequenced in a study of vaccination effects on CD4 cells after COVID-19 (dated by TCRdb to 2022 to 2024). The library was obtained by the immunoSEQ multiplex PCR assay. Entries here come from immuneACCESS through TCRdb and include only in-frame sequences with V and J called. Some clones fail to appear in such tables; in the studies checked, an unresolved V gene covers under half of the shortfall, and the cause of the remainder is unknown. For this sample the table gives about 33,000 clones, of which 72% were detected only once. The biggest ten clones account for roughly 12% of the sample. Antigens of these TCRs are unknown. In the ViraFEST assay, PBMC were stimulated with viral peptide pools, and TCR sequencing was then used to find antigen-specific CD4+ T cell clonotypes based on their expansion. After approximately eleven days of culture, CD4+ T cells were isolated with the EasySep CD4+ T cell isolation kit. Each participant got two doses of an mRNA SARS-CoV-2 vaccine, either BNT162b2 or mRNA-1273.

This sample comprised CD4+ T cells from PBMCs cultured with HCoV-229E spike peptides, obtained after COVID-19 vaccination. Explained via the paper, the cell subset or site label denotes: HCoV-229E spike overlapping peptide pool stimulation. All receptors derive from a human donor who received a COVID-19 vaccine.

The chain has TRBV7-6 and TRBJ2-5; D is uncertain. The CDR3 loop spans 11 amino acids. V lost 1 base, J lost 7 bases, and 4 bases lay in between. Germline loops: CDR1 SGHVS, CDR2 FNYEAQ. In nucleotides, the CDR3 is TGTGCCAGCAGCTTAGTTATGACCCAGTACTTC. This codes for CASSLVMTQYF.

This sequence joins TRBV15 and TRBJ2-7; no clear D. V was clipped by 0 bases and J by 4 bases, with 7 bases between them. Germline loops: CDR1 LNHNV, CDR2 YYDKDF (reference sequence). This CDR3 spans 13 amino acids. The CDR3 coding sequence is TGTGCCACCAGCAGAGATTTCATGTACGAGCAGTACTTC. Protein product: CATSRDFMYEQYF.

This clone has more than one count but fewer than ten. The chain has TRBV19 and TRBJ1-5, with a possible D match to TRBD1 (6 bases). The V gene lost 3 bases and the J gene lost 9 bases, with 12 bases spanning the gap. Germline CDR1 reads LNHDA; CDR2 reads SQIVND (reference sequence). The CDR3 extends over 13 amino acids. Here the CDR3 DNA reads TGTGCCAGTAGTATTCAGGGGAAGGGGCCCCAGCATTTT. The encoded protein is CASSIQGKGPQHF.

This clone was detected once. The V and J genes are TRBV19 and TRBJ2-1; 15 bases are a match to TRBD2. V gave up 5 bases and J gave up 6 bases; unmatched junction bases: 8. The CDR3 sequence is 17 residues long. The germline gives CDR1 LNHDA, CDR2 SQIVND (reference sequence). The CDR3, as DNA: TGTGCCAGTAGTCACGGACTAGCGGGAGGGCCGGGCAATGAGCAGTTCTTC. Its translation: CASSHGLAGGPGNEQFF.

The V gene is TRBV7-6, the J gene TRBJ1-4; D unresolved. The CDR3 is 19 amino acids. Germline CDR1 and CDR2: SGHVS and FNYEAQ. V lost 4 bases to trimming and J lost 5 bases, with 26 bases between them. CDR3 amino acids: CASSSLGNSPQSPNEKLFF. CDR3 DNA sequence: TGTGCCAGCAGCTCCCTGGGGAATAGCCCGCAATCGCCGAATGAAAAACTGTTTTTT.

The J gene is TRBJ2-7, the V gene TRBV29-1; 7 bases fit TRBD2. This CDR3 comprises 14 residues. J gave up 2 bases and V 4 bases, and 8 bases lay outside the gene matches. CDR1 SQVTM and CDR2 ANQGSEA come from the germline V gene. The CDR3 DNA reads TGCAGCGTTGCGGGCGGGAGTCATGCCTACGAGCAGTACTTC. Its translation is CSVAGGSHAYEQYF.

The V call is TRBV10-3, the J call TRBJ2-2, with 9 bases that match TRBD1. The V gene end was trimmed by 9 bases and the J gene end by 3 bases; junction bases not matched to a gene: 14. This CDR3 has 17 residues. Germline V CDR1 and CDR2: ENHRY, SYGVKD. The CDR3 sequence is CAIPAKPGQGYTGELFF. CDR3 nucleotide sequence: TGTGCCATACCGGCAAAGCCGGGACAGGGATACACCGGGGAGCTGTTTTTT.

The V and J genes are TRBV5-1 and TRBJ2-2; 9 bases are shared with TRBD1. The CDR3 extends over 16 amino acids. V trimming: 3 bases; J trimming: 6 bases; junction bases outside the gene matches: 9. Looked up from germline, CDR1 is SGHRS and CDR2 is YFSETQ. This CDR3 reads CASSSGQGIRAGELFF. DNA of the CDR3: TGCGCCAGCAGCTCGGGACAGGGTATACGAGCCGGGGAGCTGTTTTTT.

The chain employs TRBV7-2 and TRBJ2-7; 9 bases align to TRBD2. Trimming removed 1 base from V and 3 bases from J; junction bases left unmatched: 4. Germline values: CDR1 SGHTA, CDR2 FQGNSA. This CDR3 contains 15 residues. CDR3 sequence reads: CASSLVSSGVYEQYF. The DNA for the CDR3 is TGTGCCAGCAGCTTAGTTTCTAGCGGGGTCTACGAGCAGTACTTC.

This chain links TRBV25-1 with TRBJ1-1, with 8 bases aligning to TRBD1. Trimming cost V 4 bases and J 5 bases; bases outside gene matches: 6. The V gene's germline CDR1 is MGHDK and CDR2 SYGVNS. The CDR3 spans 14 residues. The DNA for the CDR3 is TGTGCCAGCAGTGCCCAGGGGGCAGGGACTGAAGCTTTCTTT. This encodes CASSAQGAGTEAFF.

The chain uses TRBV18 and TRBJ1-1; D is perhaps TRBD1 (5 bases). The V and J ends lost 0 bases and 4 bases respectively, with 15 bases between them. The CDR3 is 16 residues long. CDR1 and CDR2 from the germline V gene are KGHSH and LQKENI. The CDR3 spells CASSPPSGRRGTEAFF. CDR3 DNA sequence: TGTGCCAGCTCACCACCGTCAGGGAGGAGAGGCACTGAAGCTTTCTTT.

This chain links TRBV6-5 with TRBJ2-1; D is perhaps TRBD1 (5 bases). There are 15 residues in the CDR3. The germline CDR1 and CDR2 sequences are MNHEY and SVGAGI. V lost 6 bases to trimming and J lost 3 bases, with 15 bases between them. The CDR3 loop is CASSIAGYSYNEQFF. CDR3 bases: TGTGCCAGCAGCATTGCAGGGTATAGCTACAATGAGCAGTTCTTC.

This CDR3 reads CASSTTGPRGEAFF. For the CDR3, the DNA is TGCGCCAGCAGCACGACCGGACCCAGGGGTGAAGCTTTCTTT. The chain joins TRBV5-1 to TRBJ1-1, with D possibly matching TRBD1 (6 bases). The germline V gene encodes CDR1 SGHRS and CDR2 YFSETQ. V lost 4 bases and J 7 bases, leaving 17 bases between the germline ends. The length of the CDR3 is 14 residues.

This rearrangement joins TRBV9 to TRBJ2-5; 16 bases agree with TRBD2. V lost 4 bases to trimming and J lost 5 bases; unmatched junction nucleotides: 23. The CDR3 runs to 22 residues. Germline V gene sequence: CDR1 SGDLS, CDR2 YYNGEE. The CDR3 protein is CASSHRSWSVGTSGGARETQYF. The CDR3 coding sequence is TGTGCCAGCAGCCACCGAAGCTGGAGCGTGGGGACTAGCGGGGGGGCTCGTGAGACCCAGTACTTC. The full variable domain, completed using reference TRBV9 and TRBJ2-5, is DSGVTQTPKHLITATGQRVTLRCSPRSGDLSVYWYQQSLDQGLQFLIQYYNGEERAKGNILERFSAQQFPDLHSELNLSSLELGDSALYFCASSHRSWSVGTSGGARETQYFGPGTRLLVL.

The CDR3 region is CASNRGGGANTGELFF. For the CDR3, the DNA is TGTGCCAGCAACCGAGGTGGGGGGGCTAACACCGGGGAGCTGTTTTTT. The J gene is TRBJ2-2, the V gene TRBV4-2, with D possibly matching TRBD2 (7 bases). The V and J ends lost 7 bases and 2 bases respectively, with 17 bases between them. This CDR3 comprises 16 residues. In germline, CDR1 is LGHNA, CDR2 YNFKEQ.

This clone was seen just once. The V gene is TRBV5-4, the J gene TRBJ1-4; D is perhaps TRBD1 (5 bases). V dropped 1 base and J dropped 8 bases, with 12 bases sitting between them. CDR1 and CDR2 (germline): SGHNT, YYREEE (reference sequence). The length of the CDR3 is 14 residues. CDR3 amino acids: CASSLQGSAEKLFF. In nucleotides, the CDR3 is TGTGCCAGCAGCTTGCAGGGATCGGCGGAAAAACTGTTTTTT. Variable domain in full (rest from reference TRBV5-4 and TRBJ1-4): ETGVTQSPTHLIKTRGQQVTLRCSSQSGHNTVSWYQQALGQGPQFIFQYYREEENGRGNFPPRFSGLQFPNYSSELNVNALELDDSALYLCASSLQGSAEKLFFGSGTQLSVL.

The rearrangement joins TRBV28 to TRBJ1-2; 10 bases line up with TRBD1. CDR3 length equals 16 residues. J lost 8 bases, V lost 5 bases, and 14 bases had no gene match. Germline loops: CDR1 MDHEN, CDR2 SYDVKM. The CDR3 reads CASSADWTGGRGGYTF. The CDR3 DNA reads TGTGCCAGCAGTGCCGACTGGACAGGGGGAAGGGGGGGCTACACCTTC.

This rearrangement joins TRBV7-2 to TRBJ2-7; weak D call: TRBD2 (5 bases). Germline-derived CDR1 and CDR2 are SGHTA and FQGNSA. V dropped 7 bases and J dropped 3 bases, with 13 bases sitting between them. The CDR3 is 13 residues long. CDR3 residues: CASKQRNGYEQYF. The DNA for the CDR3 is TGTGCCAGCAAACAGCGGAACGGCTACGAGCAGTACTTC.

The chain couples TRBV12-5 to TRBJ1-3; D not resolved. Germline V gives CDR1 LGHNT, CDR2 FRNRAP. The CDR3 totals 12 residues. Trimming left V 0 bases short and J 3 bases short, with 0 bases between. The CDR3 loop reads CASGLVGNTIYF. Written as DNA, the CDR3 is TGTGCTAGTGGTTTGGTTGGAAACACCATATATTTT. Supplemented by reference TRBV12-5 and TRBJ1-3, the full variable domain reads DARVTQTPRHKVTEMGQEVTMRCQPILGHNTVFWYRQTMMQGLELLAYFRNRAPLDDSGMPKDRFSAEMPDATLATLKIQPSEPRDSAVYFCASGLVGNTIYFGEGSWLTVV.

This rearrangement joins TRBV6-5 to TRBJ2-1, with 9 bases lining up with TRBD2. V dropped 6 bases and J dropped 4; count of bases not matched to a gene: 4. The germline V gene encodes CDR1 MNHEY and CDR2 SVGAGI. There are 14 residues in the CDR3. CDR3 in amino acids: CASRRTSAYNEQFF. The CDR3 bases are TGTGCCAGCAGAAGGACTAGCGCTTACAATGAGCAGTTCTTC.

The sample holds one count of this clone. CDR3 region: CASSWGHGESQPQHF. CDR3 sequence (DNA): TGTGCCAGCAGCTGGGGGCATGGGGAAAGTCAGCCCCAGCATTTT. The chain recombines TRBV5-5 with TRBJ1-5; D possibly corresponds to TRBD1 (6 bases). V lost 3 bases to trimming and J lost 6 bases, with 16 bases between them. The CDR3 has 15 residues. Germline V gives CDR1 SGHKS, CDR2 YYEKEE (reference sequence).

The rearrangement joins TRBV12-5 to TRBJ1-5; the D gene is possibly TRBD1 (5 bases). Trimming shortened V by 2 bases and J by 7 bases, and 12 bases separated the two germline ends. The germline CDR1 and CDR2 sequences are LGHNT and FRNRAP. The CDR3 sequence is 14 residues long. The CDR3 sequence: CASGLRGDVQPQHF. Here the CDR3 DNA reads TGTGCTAGTGGTTTGAGAGGGGATGTCCAGCCCCAGCATTTT.